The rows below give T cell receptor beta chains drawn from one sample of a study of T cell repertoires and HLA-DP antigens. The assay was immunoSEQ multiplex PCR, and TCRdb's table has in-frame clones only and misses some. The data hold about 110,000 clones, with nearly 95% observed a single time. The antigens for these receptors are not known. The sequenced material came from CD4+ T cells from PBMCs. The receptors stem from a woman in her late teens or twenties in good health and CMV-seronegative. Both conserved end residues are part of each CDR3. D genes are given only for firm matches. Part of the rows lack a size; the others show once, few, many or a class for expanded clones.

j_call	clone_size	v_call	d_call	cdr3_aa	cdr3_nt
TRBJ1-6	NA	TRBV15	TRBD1	CATSRAPPGQNSPLHF	TGTGCCACCAGCAGAGCACCTCCGGGACAGAATTCACCCCTCCACTTT
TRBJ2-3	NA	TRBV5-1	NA	CASSIGGFTDTQYF	TGCGCCAGCAGCATCGGCGGATTCACAGATACGCAGTATTTT
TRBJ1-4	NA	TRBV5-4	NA	CASSFGGWTNEKLFF	TGTGCCAGCAGCTTCGGGGGCTGGACTAATGAAAAACTGTTTTTT
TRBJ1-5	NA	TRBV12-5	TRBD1	CASGLVLEGAGNQPQHF	TGTGCTAGTGGTTTGGTACTGGAGGGGGCCGGCAATCAGCCCCAGCATTTT
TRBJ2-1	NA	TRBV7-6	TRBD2	CASSQTGGSSYNEQFF	TGTGCCAGCAGCCAAACGGGGGGGAGCTCCTACAATGAGCAGTTCTTC
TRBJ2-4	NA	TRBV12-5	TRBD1	CASGLGRDRGGGIQYF	TGTGCTAGTGGTTTGGGCCGGGACAGGGGCGGTGGCATTCAGTACTTC
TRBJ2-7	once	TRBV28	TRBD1	CASSLLDRGQAYEQYF	TGTGCCAGCAGCCTCTTAGACCGCGGACAGGCCTACGAGCAGTACTTC
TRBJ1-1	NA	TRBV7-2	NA	CASSLATRENTEAFF	TGTGCCAGCAGCTTAGCGACCAGGGAGAACACTGAAGCTTTCTTT
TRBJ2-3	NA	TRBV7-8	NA	CASSPATGTRSTDTQYF	TGTGCCAGCAGCCCAGCAACCGGGACAAGAAGCACAGATACGCAGTATTTT
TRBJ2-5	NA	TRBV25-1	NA	CASSEYGETQYF	TGTGCCAGCAGTGAATACGGGGAGACCCAGTACTTC
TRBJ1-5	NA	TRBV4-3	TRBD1	CASSQQGADQPQHF	TGCGCCAGCAGCCAACAGGGGGCGGATCAGCCCCAGCATTTT
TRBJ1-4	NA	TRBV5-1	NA	CASSFRGDNEKLFF	TGCGCCAGCAGCTTCCGAGGGGATAATGAAAAACTGTTTTTT
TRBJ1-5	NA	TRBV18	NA	CASSFTGTDQPQHF	TGTGCCAGCTCATTCACAGGGACTGATCAGCCCCAGCATTTT
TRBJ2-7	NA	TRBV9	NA	CASSALGDASYEQYF	TGTGCCAGCAGCGCCCTCGGGGACGCAAGCTACGAGCAGTACTTC
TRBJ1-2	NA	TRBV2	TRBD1	CASSEGGAGSGTAYGYTF	TGTGCCAGCAGTGAAGGAGGGGCCGGCTCCGGGACAGCTTATGGCTACACCTTC
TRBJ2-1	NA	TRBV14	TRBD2	CASSQPQRTGLGRGEQFF	TGTGCCAGCAGCCAGCCCCAGAGGACGGGACTAGGAAGGGGTGAGCAGTTCTTC
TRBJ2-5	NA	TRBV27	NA	CASSSFGRETQYF	TGTGCCAGCAGCTCCTTCGGTAGGGAGACCCAGTACTTC
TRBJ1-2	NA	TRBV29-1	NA	CSVEYYGYTF	TGCAGCGTTGAATACTATGGCTACACCTTC
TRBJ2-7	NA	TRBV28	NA	CASGPGATYEQYF	TGTGCCAGCGGGCCGGGAGCGACCTACGAGCAGTACTTC
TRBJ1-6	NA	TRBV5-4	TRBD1	CASSLAYDRGLSPLHF	TGTGCCAGCAGCTTGGCATACGACAGGGGGTTGTCACCCCTCCACTTT
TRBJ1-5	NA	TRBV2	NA	CASTLEGGNNQPQHF	TGTGCCAGCACCCTAGAGGGGGGAAACAATCAGCCCCAGCATTTT
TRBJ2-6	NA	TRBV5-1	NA	CASRLIQGTGANVLTF	TGCGCCAGCAGGCTAATACAGGGCACTGGGGCCAACGTCCTGACTTTC